The 10 T cell receptor beta chains below come from one sample, sequenced in a study of blood T cell repertoires in COVID-19. Assay: immunoSEQ multiplex PCR; the TCRdb copy retains only in-frame clones and omits some. Of about 120,000 clones listed, over 75% are singletons. Sequencing used peripheral blood. These TCRs come from a man older than 75 with acute or convalescent COVID-19.

This clone was seen only a few times. The CDR3 loop is CASSVREGRETQYF. CDR3 DNA: TGTGCCAGCAGCGTAAGGGAGGGGAGAGAGACCCAGTACTTC. The chain links TRBV9 to TRBJ2-5; 7 bases are shared with TRBD2. Looked up from germline, CDR1 is SGDLS and CDR2 is YYNGEE. This CDR3 has 14 amino acids. With 1 base clipped from V and 4 bases from J, the junction kept 4 bases outside the gene matches.

This chain uses TRBV7-9 with TRBJ1-1; no definite D call. The CDR3 contains 14 residues. V was clipped by 5 bases and J by 1 base, with 11 bases between them. Germline assignment: CDR1 SEHNR and CDR2 FQNEAQ (reference sequence). CDR3 nucleotides: TGTGCCAGCAGCCCTAGGCATCAGAACACTGAAGCTTTCTTT. Translated: CASSPRHQNTEAFF.

The chain recombines TRBV6-1 with TRBJ2-6; D remains unclear. The V gene lost 2 bases and the J gene lost 0 bases, with 8 bases spanning the gap. The CDR3 spans 16 residues. Per germline, CDR1 MNHNS and CDR2 SASEGT. The CDR3 DNA sequence: TGTGCCAGCAGTGAATTTCCCGGCTCTGGGGCCAACGTCCTGACTTTC. Translated: CASSEFPGSGANVLTF.

V and J are TRBV7-3 and TRBJ1-1; D is unclear. This CDR3 is 15 amino acids long. Germline V CDR1 and CDR2: SGHTA, FQGTGA. Trimming cost V 1 base and J 3 bases, with 12 bases left between them. The CDR3, as DNA: TGTGCCAGCAGCTTAAGCGAGGGCGCTTACACTGAAGCTTTCTTT. Amino acids: CASSLSEGAYTEAFF.

The chain has TRBV9 and TRBJ1-1; D gene ambiguous. V was pared by 3 bases and J by 4 bases, with 16 bases between. Germline V lookup: CDR1 SGDLS, CDR2 YYNGEE. CDR3 size: 15 residues. CDR3 sequence reads: CASSAAAWATTEAFF. CDR3 nucleotide sequence: TGTGCCAGCAGCGCCGCCGCGTGGGCGACCACTGAAGCTTTCTTT. Using reference TRBV9 and TRBJ1-1 for the parts outside the CDR3, the full variable domain is DSGVTQTPKHLITATGQRVTLRCSPRSGDLSVYWYQQSLDQGLQFLIQYYNGEERAKGNILERFSAQQFPDLHSELNLSSLELGDSALYFCASSAAAWATTEAFFGQGTRLTVV.

The rearrangement uses TRBV19 and TRBJ1-5; 8 bases fit TRBD1. V lost 0 bases to trimming and J lost 7 bases; unmatched junction nucleotides: 8. Per germline, CDR1 LNHDA and CDR2 SQIVND (reference sequence). The CDR3 consists of 16 residues. For the CDR3, the DNA is TGTGCCAGTAGTATAGATAAACCAGGGGGCGGGCAGCCCCAGCATTTT. Translated, it gives CASSIDKPGGGQPQHF.

This chain links TRBV7-3 with TRBJ1-2, with 9 nucleotides matching TRBD1. CDR3 length equals 15 residues. Germline CDR1 SGHTA, CDR2 FQGTGA. Losses at the gene ends were 4 bases for V and 0 bases for J; bases not matched to a gene: 3. CDR3 coding DNA: TGTGCCAGCAGCTCGGACAGGGGTCCTAACTATGGCTACACCTTC. It yields the protein CASSSDRGPNYGYTF.

The chain uses TRBV10-1 and TRBJ1-1; D possibly corresponds to TRBD1 (5 bases). Per the germline V gene, CDR1 is WNHNN and CDR2 is SYGVQD (reference sequence). The CDR3 covers 13 residues. Trimming removed 5 bases from V and 2 bases from J, with 9 bases in between. The CDR3 reads CASSRTGNTEAFF. In nucleotides, the CDR3 is TGCGCCAGCAGTCGAACAGGAAACACTGAAGCTTTCTTT.

CDR3 DNA: TGTGCCAGCAGCTTGGGACAGGGAAAAGGTAATCAGCCCCAGCATTTT. It yields the protein CASSLGQGKGNQPQHF. The chain joins TRBV5-8 to TRBJ1-5; TRBD1 matches 7 bases. Germline V gene data show CDR1 as SGHTS and CDR2 as YDEGEE. This CDR3 is built from 16 residues. V lost 0 bases and J lost 4; bases outside the gene matches: 7.

This chain links TRBV19 with TRBJ2-5; no reliable D call. The V gene lost 4 bases and the J gene lost 4 bases, with 10 bases spanning the gap. The CDR3 has 13 residues. Germline CDR1 and CDR2: LNHDA and SQIVND (reference sequence). The CDR3 loop is CASSNRIGETQYF. CDR3 coding DNA: TGTGCCAGTAGTAATCGCATCGGAGAGACCCAGTACTTC.